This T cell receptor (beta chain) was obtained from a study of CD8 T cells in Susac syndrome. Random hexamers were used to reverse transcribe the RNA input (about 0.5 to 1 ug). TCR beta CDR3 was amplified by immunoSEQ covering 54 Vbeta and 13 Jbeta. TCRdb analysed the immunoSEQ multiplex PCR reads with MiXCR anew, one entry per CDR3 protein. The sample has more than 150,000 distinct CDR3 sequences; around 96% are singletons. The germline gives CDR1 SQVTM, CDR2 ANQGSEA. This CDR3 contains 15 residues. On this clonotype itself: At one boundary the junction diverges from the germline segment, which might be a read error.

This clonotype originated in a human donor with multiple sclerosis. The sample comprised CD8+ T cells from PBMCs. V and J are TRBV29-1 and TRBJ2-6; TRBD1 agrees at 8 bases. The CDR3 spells CSVEGQGSGANVLTF. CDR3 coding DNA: TGCAGCGTAGAAGGACAGGGTAGTGGGGCCAACGTCCTGACTTTC.